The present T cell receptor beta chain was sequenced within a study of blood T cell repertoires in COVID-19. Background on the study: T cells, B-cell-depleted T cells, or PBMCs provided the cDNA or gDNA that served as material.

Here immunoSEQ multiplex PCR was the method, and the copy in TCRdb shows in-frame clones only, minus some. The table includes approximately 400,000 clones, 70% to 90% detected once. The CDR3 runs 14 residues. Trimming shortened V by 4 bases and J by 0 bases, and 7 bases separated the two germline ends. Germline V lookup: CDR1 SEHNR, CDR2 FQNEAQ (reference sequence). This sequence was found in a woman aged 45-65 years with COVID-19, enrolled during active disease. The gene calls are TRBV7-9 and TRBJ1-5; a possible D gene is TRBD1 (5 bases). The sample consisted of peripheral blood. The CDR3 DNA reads TGTGCCAGCAGCTGGGGGGGTAGCAATCAGCCCCAGCATTTT. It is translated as CASSWGGSNQPQHF.